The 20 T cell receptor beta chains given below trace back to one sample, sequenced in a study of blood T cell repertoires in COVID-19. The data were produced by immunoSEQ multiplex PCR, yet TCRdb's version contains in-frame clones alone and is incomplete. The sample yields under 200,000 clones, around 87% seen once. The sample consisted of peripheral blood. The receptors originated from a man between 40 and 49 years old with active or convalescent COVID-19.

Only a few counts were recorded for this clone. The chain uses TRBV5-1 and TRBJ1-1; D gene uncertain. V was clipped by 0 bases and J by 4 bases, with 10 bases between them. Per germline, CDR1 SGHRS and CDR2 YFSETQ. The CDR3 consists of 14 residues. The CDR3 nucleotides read TGCGCCAGCAGCTTGGGGGCAGGTGGCACTGAAGCTTTCTTT. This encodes CASSLGAGGTEAFF. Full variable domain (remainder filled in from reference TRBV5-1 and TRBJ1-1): KAGVTQTPRYLIKTRGQQVTLSCSPISGHRSVSWYQQTPGQGLQFLFEYFSETQRNKGNFPGRFSGRQFSNSRSEMNVSTLELGDSALYLCASSLGAGGTEAFFGQGTRLTVV.

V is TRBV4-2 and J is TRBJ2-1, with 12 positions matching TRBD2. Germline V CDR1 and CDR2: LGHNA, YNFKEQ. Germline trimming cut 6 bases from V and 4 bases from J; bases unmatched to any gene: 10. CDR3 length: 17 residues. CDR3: CASSTLAGGQEYNEQFF. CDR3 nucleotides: TGTGCCAGCAGTACTCTAGCGGGGGGGCAGGAATACAATGAGCAGTTCTTC.

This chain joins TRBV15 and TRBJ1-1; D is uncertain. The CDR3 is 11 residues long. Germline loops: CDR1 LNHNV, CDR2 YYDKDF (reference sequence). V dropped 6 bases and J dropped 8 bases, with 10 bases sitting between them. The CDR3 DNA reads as TGTGCCACCAGAGGAGGAGGGGAAGCTTTCTTT. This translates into CATRGGGEAFF.

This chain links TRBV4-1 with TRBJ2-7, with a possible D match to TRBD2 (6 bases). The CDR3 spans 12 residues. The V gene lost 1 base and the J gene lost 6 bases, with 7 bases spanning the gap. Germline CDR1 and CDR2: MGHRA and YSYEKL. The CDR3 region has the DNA TGCGCCAGCAGCCAAGTGGGGGGCGAGCAGTACTTC. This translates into CASSQVGGEQYF.

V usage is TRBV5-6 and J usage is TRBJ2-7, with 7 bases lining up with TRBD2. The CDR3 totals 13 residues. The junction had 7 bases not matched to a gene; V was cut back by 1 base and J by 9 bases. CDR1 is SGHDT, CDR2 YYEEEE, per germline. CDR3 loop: CASSLPSGGTQYF. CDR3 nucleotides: TGTGCCAGCAGCTTGCCATCGGGGGGTACGCAGTACTTC.

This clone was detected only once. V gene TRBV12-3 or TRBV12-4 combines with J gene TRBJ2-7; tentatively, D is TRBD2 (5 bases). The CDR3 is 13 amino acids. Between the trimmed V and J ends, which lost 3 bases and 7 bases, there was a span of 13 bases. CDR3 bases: TGTGCCAGCAGTTTTTTTGGAACGGGAGAGCAGTACTTC. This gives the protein CASSFFGTGEQYF.

As DNA, the CDR3 is TGTGCCAGCAGCCTAAAAGCGGGGGAGTGGGGTGAGCAGTTCTTC. Translated, it gives CASSLKAGEWGEQFF. This chain uses TRBV3-1 (or the pseudogene TRBV3-2) with TRBJ2-1; 8 bases are a match to TRBD2. In germline, CDR1 is LGHDT, CDR2 YNNKEL (reference sequence). This CDR3 region has 15 residues. The trim removed 4 bases at V and 9 bases at J, leaving 11 bases unmatched.

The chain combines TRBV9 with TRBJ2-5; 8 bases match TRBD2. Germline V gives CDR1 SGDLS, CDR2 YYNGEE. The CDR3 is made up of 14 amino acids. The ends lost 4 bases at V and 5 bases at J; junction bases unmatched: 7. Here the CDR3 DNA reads TGTGCCAGCAGCTCGACTAGCGTTAGGGAGACCCAGTACTTC. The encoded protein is CASSSTSVRETQYF.

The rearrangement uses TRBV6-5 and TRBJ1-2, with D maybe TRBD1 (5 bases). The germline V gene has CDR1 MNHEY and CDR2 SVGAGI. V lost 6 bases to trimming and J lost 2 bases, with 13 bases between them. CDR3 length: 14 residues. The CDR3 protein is CASSPRGRNYGYTF. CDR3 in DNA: TGTGCCAGCAGCCCGCGGGGGAGGAACTATGGCTACACCTTC.

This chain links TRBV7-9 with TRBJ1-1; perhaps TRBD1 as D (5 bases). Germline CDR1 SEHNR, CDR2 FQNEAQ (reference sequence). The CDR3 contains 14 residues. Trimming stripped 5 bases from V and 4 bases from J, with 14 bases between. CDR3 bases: TGTGCCAGCAGCCCCGCAGACAGATTCACTGAAGCTTTCTTT. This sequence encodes CASSPADRFTEAFF.

DNA of the CDR3: TGTGCCAGCAGCTTAGATAGGGCTAGCAGGCTTGAGCAGTTCTTC. It is translated as CASSLDRASRLEQFF. The rearrangement uses TRBV7-3 and TRBJ2-1, with D perhaps TRBD2 (5 bases). The CDR3 is 15 residues long. Germline V gives CDR1 SGHTA, CDR2 FQGTGA. V was shortened by 2 bases and J by 9 bases, with 17 bases between the two germline ends.

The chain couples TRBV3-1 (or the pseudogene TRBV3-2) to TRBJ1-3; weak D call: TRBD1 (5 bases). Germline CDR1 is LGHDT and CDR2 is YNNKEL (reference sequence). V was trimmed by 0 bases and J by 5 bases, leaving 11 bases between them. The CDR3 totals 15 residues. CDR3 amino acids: CASSQDGGFRNTIYF. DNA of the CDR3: TGTGCCAGCAGCCAAGATGGGGGGTTTAGAAACACCATATATTTT.

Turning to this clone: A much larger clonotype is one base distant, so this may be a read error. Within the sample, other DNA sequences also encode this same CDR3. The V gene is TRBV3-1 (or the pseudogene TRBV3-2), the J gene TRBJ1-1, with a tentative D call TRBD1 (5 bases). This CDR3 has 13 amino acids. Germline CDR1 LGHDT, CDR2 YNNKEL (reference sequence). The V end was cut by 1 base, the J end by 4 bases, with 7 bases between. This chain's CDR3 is CASSQGRGTEAFF. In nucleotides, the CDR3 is TGTGCCAGCAGCCAAGGGAGGGGCACTGAAGCTTTCTTT.

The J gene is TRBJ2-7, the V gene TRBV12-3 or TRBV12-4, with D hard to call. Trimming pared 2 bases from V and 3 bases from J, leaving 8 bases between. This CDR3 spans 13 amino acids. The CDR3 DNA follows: TGTGCCAGCAGTTTACCGCCAGACTACGAGCAGTACTTC. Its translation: CASSLPPDYEQYF.

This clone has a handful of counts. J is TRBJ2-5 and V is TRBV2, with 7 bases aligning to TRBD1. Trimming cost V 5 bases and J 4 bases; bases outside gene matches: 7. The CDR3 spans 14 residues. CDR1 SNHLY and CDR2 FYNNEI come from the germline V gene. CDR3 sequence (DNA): TGTGCCAGCAGTCCCGACAGGGCGATAGAGACCCAGTACTTC. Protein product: CASSPDRAIETQYF.

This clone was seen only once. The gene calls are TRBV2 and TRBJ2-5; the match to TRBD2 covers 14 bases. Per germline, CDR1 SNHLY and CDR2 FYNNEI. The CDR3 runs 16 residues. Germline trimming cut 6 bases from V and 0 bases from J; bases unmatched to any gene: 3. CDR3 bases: TGTGCCAGCAGGACTAGCGGGGGGGCGTACCAAGAGACCCAGTACTTC. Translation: CASRTSGGAYQETQYF.

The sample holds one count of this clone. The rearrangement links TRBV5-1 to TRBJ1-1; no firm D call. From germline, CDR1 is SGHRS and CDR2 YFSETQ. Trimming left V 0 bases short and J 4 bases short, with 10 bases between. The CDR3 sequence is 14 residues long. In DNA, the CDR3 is TGCGCCAGCAGCTTGGAGTGGGAGTCCACTGAAGCTTTCTTT. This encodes CASSLEWESTEAFF.

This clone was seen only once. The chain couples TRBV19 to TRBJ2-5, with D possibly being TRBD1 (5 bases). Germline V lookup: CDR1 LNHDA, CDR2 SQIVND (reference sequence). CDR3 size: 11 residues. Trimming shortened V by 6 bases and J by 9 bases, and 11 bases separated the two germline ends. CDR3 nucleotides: TGTGCCAGTAGCCACGTAGGGGCCCAGTACTTC. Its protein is CASSHVGAQYF.

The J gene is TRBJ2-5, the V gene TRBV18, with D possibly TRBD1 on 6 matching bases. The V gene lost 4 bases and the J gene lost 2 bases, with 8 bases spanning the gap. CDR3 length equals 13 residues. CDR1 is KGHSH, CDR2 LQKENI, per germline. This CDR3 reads CASSQGQQETQYF. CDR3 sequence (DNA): TGTGCCAGCTCACAAGGACAGCAAGAGACCCAGTACTTC.

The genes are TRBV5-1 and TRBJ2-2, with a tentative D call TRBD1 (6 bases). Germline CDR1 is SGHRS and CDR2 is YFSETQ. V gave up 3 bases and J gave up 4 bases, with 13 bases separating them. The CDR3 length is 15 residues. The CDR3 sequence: CASSSPTGITGELFF. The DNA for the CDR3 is TGCGCCAGCAGCTCCCCGACAGGAATCACCGGGGAGCTGTTTTTT.